This T cell receptor beta chain was obtained from a study of cytomegalovirus exposure and HLA in healthy donors. Worth noting for this clone: Its antigen is undetermined.

V shed 5 bases and J 5 bases; nucleotides not matched to a gene: 9. In germline, CDR1 is SGHTA, CDR2 FQGNSA. The CDR3 contains 15 residues. Study-wide results and limits: The authors considered a cluster of highly shared sequence variants likely to be a sequencing artifact.

PCR was performed using 60 Vbeta and 13 Jbeta primers. The table came from immunoSEQ multiplex PCR; TCRdb's copy has only in-frame clones and leaves some out. Among roughly 140,000 clones listed, approximately 80% were seen once. The rearrangement links TRBV7-2 to TRBJ2-5; TRBD2 agrees at 9 bases. Material: PBMCs. The receptor was derived from a young woman in good health and CMV-seropositive. CDR3 sequence (DNA): TGTGCCAGCAGCCCGGGGGGCGGGGGGGCGGAGACCCAGTACTTC. It is translated as CASSPGGGGAETQYF.